This TCR beta chain was observed in a study of blood T cell repertoires in COVID-19 (dated by TCRdb to about 2020). About the full investigation: Samples covering the acute and convalescent phases of COVID-19 were provided by collaborators in the United States, Italy and Spain. The material from the prospective study consisted of cDNA or gDNA derived from T cells, B-cell-depleted T cells, or PBMCs. The dataset comprised deeply sampled blood TCRbeta repertoires from subjects exposed to, actively infected with, or recovered from COVID-19. The repertoires were made available in a free public database intended to serve as a resource for research on the immune response to SARS-CoV-2. Samples were obtained from the ongoing ImmuneRACE study (first 160 participants) and from about 1,300 subjects provided by 6 global collaborators. A de-identified subject ID, COVID-19 status, age in years and sex were almost always included in the sample metadata. Where available, HLA class I and class II types were obtained from metadata supplied by the sample provider rather than from assay-based typing. General conclusions and limits of the study: The quantity of clinical and demographic metadata differed by source and by participant and was supplied without curation.

Points on this clone: The specificity of this receptor is unknown. No qualities accompany the bases; no much larger clone lies one base away.

The collaborating institutions used their own protocols to collect whole blood in K2EDTA tubes. For TCRbeta analysis, collaborators shipped samples as frozen whole blood, isolated PBMCs, or DNA extracted from either of those sample types. TCRbeta CDR3 regions were amplified from genomic DNA using the immunoSEQ Assay, a bias-controlled multiplex PCR. The authors processed their data as follows. The number of nucleated cells in each sample was estimated from the amplification of reference gene primers within the assay. To quantify the absolute abundance of each unique TCRbeta CDR3 rearrangement, sequence reads were collapsed and filtered. For each sample, productive Simpson clonality was calculated as the square root of Simpson's diversity index over productive rearrangements. What TCRdb holds here is the immuneACCESS table cut down to in-frame rearrangements. Part of the clones is not present; checked against another copy, under half of the missing clones reflect an unresolved V gene, and the others are unexplained. V and J calls and clone size follow that table, whereas D and trimming were derived from the DNA. Here the sample has about 180,000 clones; about 86% occur a single time. More than 20% of the sample goes to the ten largest clones.

V gives up 1 base and J gives up 4 bases, and the segment between their germline ends measures 7 bases. Taken from the germline V gene, the CDR1 and CDR2 loops are MNHEY and SVGEGT. Taken from cysteine to phenylalanine, the CDR3 has 14 residues. Solely the CDR3 DNA is kept, with 42 bases framed from the first base. Material for sequencing was peripheral blood. The sequence joins TRBV6-2 or TRBV6-3 to TRBJ2-2; the D gene is unclear. The source of this sequence is a man aged 65-85 years with active or convalescent COVID-19. The base sequence is TGTGCCAGCAGTTACTATAGCCCCACCGGGGAGCTGTTTTTT. This gives the protein CASSYYSPTGELFF.